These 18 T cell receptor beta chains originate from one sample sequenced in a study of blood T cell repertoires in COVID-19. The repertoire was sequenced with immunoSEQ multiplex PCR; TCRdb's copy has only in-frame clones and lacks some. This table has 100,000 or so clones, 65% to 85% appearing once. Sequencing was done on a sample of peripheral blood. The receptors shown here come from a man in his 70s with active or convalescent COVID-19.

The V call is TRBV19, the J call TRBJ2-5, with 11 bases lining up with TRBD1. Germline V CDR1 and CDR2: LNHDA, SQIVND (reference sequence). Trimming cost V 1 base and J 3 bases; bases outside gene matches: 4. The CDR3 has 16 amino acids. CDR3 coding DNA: TGTGCCAGTAGTATAGGATCGGGACAGGGGGAAGAGACCCAGTACTTC. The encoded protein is CASSIGSGQGEETQYF.

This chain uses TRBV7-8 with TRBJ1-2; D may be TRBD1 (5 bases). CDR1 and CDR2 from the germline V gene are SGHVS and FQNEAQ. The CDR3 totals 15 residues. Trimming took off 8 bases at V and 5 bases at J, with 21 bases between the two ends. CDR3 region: CASRRGGGSPYGYTF. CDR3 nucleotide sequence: TGTGCCAGCCGCCGTGGGGGGGGGTCTCCTTATGGCTACACCTTC.

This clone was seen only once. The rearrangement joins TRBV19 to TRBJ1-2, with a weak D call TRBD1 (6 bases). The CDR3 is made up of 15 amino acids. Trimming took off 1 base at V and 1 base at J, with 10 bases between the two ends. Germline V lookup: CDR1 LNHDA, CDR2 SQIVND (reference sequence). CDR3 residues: CASSIVRTDNYGYTF. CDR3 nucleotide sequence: TGTGCCAGTAGTATAGTTCGGACAGATAACTATGGCTACACCTTC.

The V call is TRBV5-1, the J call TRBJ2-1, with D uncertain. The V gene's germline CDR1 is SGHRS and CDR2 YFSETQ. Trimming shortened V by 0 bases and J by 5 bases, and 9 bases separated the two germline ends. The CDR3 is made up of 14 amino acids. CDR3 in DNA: TGCGCCAGCAGCTTGGGACGGCGGAACAATGAGCAGTTCTTC. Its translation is CASSLGRRNNEQFF.

The CDR3 is CASSIQPGGFGNTIYF. The CDR3 bases are TGCGCCAGCAGCATACAGCCGGGAGGGTTTGGAAACACCATATATTTT. The chain has TRBV5-1 and TRBJ1-3; D not certain. This CDR3 spans 16 amino acids. V dropped 4 bases and J dropped 3 bases, with 17 bases sitting between them. Germline V CDR1 and CDR2: SGHRS, YFSETQ.

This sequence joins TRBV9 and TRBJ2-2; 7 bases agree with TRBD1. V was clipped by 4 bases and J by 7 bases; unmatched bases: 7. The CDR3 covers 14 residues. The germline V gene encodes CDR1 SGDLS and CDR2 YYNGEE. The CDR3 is CASSSDRAGGELFF. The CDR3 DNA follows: TGTGCCAGCAGCAGCGACAGGGCGGGCGGGGAGCTGTTTTTT.

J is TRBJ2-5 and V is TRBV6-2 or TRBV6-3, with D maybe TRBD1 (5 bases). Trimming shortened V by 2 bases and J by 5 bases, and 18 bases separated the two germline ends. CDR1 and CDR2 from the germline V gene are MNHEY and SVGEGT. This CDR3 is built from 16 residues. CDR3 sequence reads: CASSYALTAPGETQYF. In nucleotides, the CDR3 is TGTGCCAGCAGTTACGCCCTGACAGCCCCAGGGGAGACCCAGTACTTC.

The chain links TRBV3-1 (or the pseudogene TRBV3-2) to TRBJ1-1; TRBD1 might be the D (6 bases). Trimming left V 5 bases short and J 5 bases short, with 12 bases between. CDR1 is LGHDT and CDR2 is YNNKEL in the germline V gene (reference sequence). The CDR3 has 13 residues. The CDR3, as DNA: TGTGCCAGCAGCGCTCCAGGGGCAACTGAAGCTTTCTTT. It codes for CASSAPGATEAFF.

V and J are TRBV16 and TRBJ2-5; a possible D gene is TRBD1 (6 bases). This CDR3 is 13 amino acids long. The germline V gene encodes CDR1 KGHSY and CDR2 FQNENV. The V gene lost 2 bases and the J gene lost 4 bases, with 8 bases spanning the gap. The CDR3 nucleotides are TGTGCCAGCAGCCAACAGGGGACAGAGACCCAGTACTTC. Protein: CASSQQGTETQYF.

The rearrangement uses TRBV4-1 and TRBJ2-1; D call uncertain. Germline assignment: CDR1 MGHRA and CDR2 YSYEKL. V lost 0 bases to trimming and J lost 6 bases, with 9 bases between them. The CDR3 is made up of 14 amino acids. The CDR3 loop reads CASSQDPSGNEQFF. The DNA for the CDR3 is TGCGCCAGCAGCCAAGATCCATCGGGCAATGAGCAGTTCTTC.

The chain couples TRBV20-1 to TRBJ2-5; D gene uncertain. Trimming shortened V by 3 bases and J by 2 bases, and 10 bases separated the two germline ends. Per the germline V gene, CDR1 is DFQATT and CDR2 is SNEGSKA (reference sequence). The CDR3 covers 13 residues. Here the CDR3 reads CSASLSPQETQYF. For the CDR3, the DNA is TGCAGTGCTAGTCTGTCTCCTCAAGAGACCCAGTACTTC.

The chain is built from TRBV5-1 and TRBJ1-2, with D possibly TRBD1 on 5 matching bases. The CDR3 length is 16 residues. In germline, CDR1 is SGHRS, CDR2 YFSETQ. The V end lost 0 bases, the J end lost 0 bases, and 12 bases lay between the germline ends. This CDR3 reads CASSLEVTASNYGYTF. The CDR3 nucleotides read TGCGCCAGCAGCTTGGAGGTGACAGCCTCTAACTATGGCTACACCTTC. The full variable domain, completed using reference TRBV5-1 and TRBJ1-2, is KAGVTQTPRYLIKTRGQQVTLSCSPISGHRSVSWYQQTPGQGLQFLFEYFSETQRNKGNFPGRFSGRQFSNSRSEMNVSTLELGDSALYLCASSLEVTASNYGYTFGSGTRLTVV.

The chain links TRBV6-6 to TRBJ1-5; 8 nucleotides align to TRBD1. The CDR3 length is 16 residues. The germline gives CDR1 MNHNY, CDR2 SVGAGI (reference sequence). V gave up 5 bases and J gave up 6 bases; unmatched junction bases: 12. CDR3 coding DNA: TGTGCCAGCAGTGTCGACAGAGGACAGGGAGGTCAGCCCCAGCATTTT. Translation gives CASSVDRGQGGQPQHF.

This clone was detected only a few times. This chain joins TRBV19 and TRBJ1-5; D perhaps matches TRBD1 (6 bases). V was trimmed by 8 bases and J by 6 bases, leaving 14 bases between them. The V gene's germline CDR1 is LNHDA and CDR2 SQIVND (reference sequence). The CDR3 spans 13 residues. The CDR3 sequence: CASGSGVLQPQHF. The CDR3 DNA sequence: TGTGCCAGTGGATCAGGGGTGCTTCAGCCCCAGCATTTT.

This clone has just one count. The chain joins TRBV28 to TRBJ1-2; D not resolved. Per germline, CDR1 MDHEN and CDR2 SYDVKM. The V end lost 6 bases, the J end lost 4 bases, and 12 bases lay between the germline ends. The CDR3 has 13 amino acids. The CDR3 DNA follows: TGTGCCAGCAGCCCCCCGCTCGGCTATGGCTACACCTTC. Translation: CASSPPLGYGYTF.

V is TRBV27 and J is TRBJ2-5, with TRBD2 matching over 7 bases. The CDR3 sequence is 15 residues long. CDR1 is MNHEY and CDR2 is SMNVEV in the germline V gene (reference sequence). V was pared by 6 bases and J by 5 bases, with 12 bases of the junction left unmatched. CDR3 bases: TGTGCCAGCAGCCAGAAGACCACCGGGGGGGAGACCCAGTACTTC. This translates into CASSQKTTGGETQYF.

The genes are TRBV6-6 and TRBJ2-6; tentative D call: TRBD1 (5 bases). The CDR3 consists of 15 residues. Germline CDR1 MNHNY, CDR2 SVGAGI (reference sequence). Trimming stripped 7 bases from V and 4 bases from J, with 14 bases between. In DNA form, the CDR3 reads TGTGCCAGCAACAAAGGGGATGTCGGGGCCAACGTCCTGACTTTC. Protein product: CASNKGDVGANVLTF.

DNA of the CDR3: TGTGCCAGCAGTCTTAGGGACAGCCTGTACTTC. Translating gives CASSLRDSLYF. V gene TRBV28 combines with J gene TRBJ2-7, with 7 bases aligning to TRBD1. This CDR3 has 11 residues. The ends lost 5 bases at V and 12 bases at J; junction bases unmatched: 7. Germline CDR1 and CDR2: MDHEN and SYDVKM.